The TCR beta chain described here comes from a study of shared clonotypes between healthy human individuals. The CDR3 sequence is 15 residues long. The V end was cut by 5 bases, the J end by 0 bases, with 13 bases between. Per germline, CDR1 LNHDA and CDR2 SQIVND (reference sequence). Libraries were prepared by immunoSEQ multiplex PCR; TCRdb keeps only in-frame clonotypes and omits some of them. The table lists under 2,500,000 clones, approximately 95% of them singletons. This chain uses TRBV19 with TRBJ1-1; D ambiguous. This sequence was found in a man between 18 and 29 years old in good health. Sequencing was performed on naive CD4+ T cells sorted from blood. Subset described: CD45RA+ positively selected. The CDR3 bases are TGTGCCAGTAGTCCCCTAGGGCGGATGAACACTGAAGCTTTCTTT. This encodes CASSPLGRMNTEAFF.